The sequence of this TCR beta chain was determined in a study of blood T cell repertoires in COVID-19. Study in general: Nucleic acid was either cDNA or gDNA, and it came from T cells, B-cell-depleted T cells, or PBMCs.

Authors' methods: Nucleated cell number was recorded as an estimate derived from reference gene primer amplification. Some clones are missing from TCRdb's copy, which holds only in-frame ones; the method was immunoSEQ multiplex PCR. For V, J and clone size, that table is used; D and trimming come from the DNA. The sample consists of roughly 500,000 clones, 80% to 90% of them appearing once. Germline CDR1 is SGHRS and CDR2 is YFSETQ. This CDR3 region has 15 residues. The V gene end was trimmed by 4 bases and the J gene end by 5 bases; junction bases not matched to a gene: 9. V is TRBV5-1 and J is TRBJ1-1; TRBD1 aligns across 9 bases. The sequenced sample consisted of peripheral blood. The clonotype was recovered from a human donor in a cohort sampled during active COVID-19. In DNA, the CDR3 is TGCGCCAGCAGCGGACCGACAGGGGGAGGGACTGAAGCTTTCTTT. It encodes CASSGPTGGGTEAFF.